The next 17 T cell receptor beta chains were all read from a single sample in a study of OX40 agonist ivuxolimab in advanced cancers. The data were produced by immunoSEQ multiplex PCR, yet TCRdb's version contains in-frame clones alone and is incomplete. Found here are tens of thousands of clones, about 85% of them singletons; the top ten hold 0.95% to 1.4%. The starting material was CD4+ or CD8+ T cells sorted from blood, obtained in a trial of the OX40 agonist ivuxolimab. The receptors stem from an adult with an advanced solid tumor such as melanoma, head and neck, liver or kidney cancer.

The J gene is TRBJ2-1, the V gene TRBV11-3; 8 nucleotides align to TRBD2. The junction had 4 bases not matched to a gene; V was cut back by 3 bases and J by 3 bases. The germline V gene encodes CDR1 SGHNT and CDR2 YENEEA. This CDR3 is 15 amino acids long. The CDR3 sequence is CASSLRSGVYNEQFF. CDR3 sequence (DNA): TGTGCCAGCAGCTTGCGTAGCGGGGTCTACAATGAGCAGTTCTTC.

V and J are TRBV9 and TRBJ1-4; possibly TRBD1 for D (6 bases). The CDR3 has 17 amino acids. Germline lookup yields CDR1 SGDLS and CDR2 YYNGEE. V shed 0 bases and J shed 0 bases, with 12 bases lying between them. The CDR3 DNA reads TGTGCCAGCAGCGTAGGGGAGGGGGAGGCAACTAATGAAAAACTGTTTTTT. Amino acid sequence: CASSVGEGEATNEKLFF.

This chain joins TRBV19 and TRBJ2-7; D perhaps matches TRBD2 (5 bases). Trimming stripped 3 bases from V and 7 bases from J, with 16 bases between. The germline gives CDR1 LNHDA, CDR2 SQIVND (reference sequence). The CDR3 has 14 amino acids. The CDR3: CASSMVVDRGEQYF. The CDR3 DNA follows: TGTGCCAGTAGTATGGTGGTGGACCGCGGGGAGCAGTACTTC.

The V and J genes are TRBV5-1 and TRBJ2-1, with 7 nucleotides matching TRBD2. After removal of 3 bases from V and 4 bases from J, the junction contained 4 bases not matched to a gene. The germline V gene has CDR1 SGHRS and CDR2 YFSETQ. CDR3 size: 14 residues. The chain's CDR3 is CASSSRGGYNEQFF. DNA for the CDR3: TGCGCCAGCAGCTCCCGGGGAGGGTACAATGAGCAGTTCTTC.

This clone was observed once. This rearrangement joins TRBV10-3 to TRBJ2-1; 7 bases are a match to TRBD1. The CDR3 contains 13 residues. The V and J ends lost 7 bases and 4 bases, in that order; junction bases with no gene match: 4. Germline V gene lookup returns CDR1 ENHRY and CDR2 SYGVKD. CDR3: CAIKGALYNEQFF. CDR3 sequence (DNA): TGTGCCATCAAGGGGGCCCTGTACAATGAGCAGTTCTTC.

To note about this clone: The sample has other DNA sequences that encode this CDR3 too. J is TRBJ2-1 and V is TRBV28; 8 nucleotides line up with TRBD2. V dropped 1 base and J dropped 10; count of bases not matched to a gene: 6. This CDR3 comprises 14 residues. The V gene's germline CDR1 is MDHEN and CDR2 SYDVKM. The CDR3 sequence is CASSLSGLAHEQFF. In DNA, the CDR3 is TGTGCCAGCAGTTTATCAGGACTAGCCCACGAGCAGTTCTTC. The full variable domain, its missing parts supplied by reference TRBV28 and TRBJ2-1, is DVKVTQSSRYLVKRTGEKVFLECVQDMDHENMFWYRQDPGLGLRLIYFSYDVKMKEKGDIPEGYSVSREKKERFSLILESASTNQTSMYLCASSLSGLAHEQFFGPGTRLTVL.

This clone was recorded once. V is TRBV19 and J is TRBJ2-5; tentatively, D is TRBD1 (5 bases). Judging by the DNA end, TRBJ2-7 fits better; the J call may be wrong. This CDR3 has 14 residues. Germline V CDR1 and CDR2: LNHDA, SQIVND (reference sequence). CDR3 sequence (DNA): TGTGCCAGTAGCCCGACAGCCTCCTCCTACGAGCAGTACTTC. Its protein is CASSPTASSYEQYF.

The V call is TRBV25-1, the J call TRBJ1-1; 9 positions match TRBD1. J lost 2 bases, V lost 6 bases, and 1 base had no gene match. Germline V gene sequence: CDR1 MGHDK, CDR2 SYGVNS. The CDR3 loop spans 13 amino acids. CDR3 amino acids: CASRQGANTEAFF. The DNA of the CDR3 is TGTGCCAGCAGACAGGGGGCAAACACTGAAGCTTTCTTT. The whole variable domain, remainder taken from reference TRBV25-1 and TRBJ1-1, is EADIYQTPRYLVIGTGKKITLECSQTMGHDKMYWYQQDPGMELHLIHYSYGVNSTEKGDLSSESTVSRIRTEHFPLTLESARPSHTSQYLCASRQGANTEAFFGQGTRLTVV.

The DNA for the CDR3 is TGTGCCAGCAGTTTGACAGGGGACAATGAGCAGTTCTTC. This encodes CASSLTGDNEQFF. V gene TRBV2 combines with J gene TRBJ2-1; 8 bases align to TRBD1. The trim removed 5 bases at V and 5 bases at J, leaving 2 bases unmatched. This CDR3 has 13 amino acids. The germline V gene has CDR1 SNHLY and CDR2 FYNNEI.

The chain links TRBV4-3 to TRBJ2-7, with TRBD1 as a possible D gene (7 bases). The length of the CDR3 is 18 residues. The V gene's germline CDR1 is LGHNA and CDR2 YSLEER. V lost 0 bases to trimming and J lost 6 bases, with 24 bases between them. The CDR3, as DNA: TGCGCCAGCAGCCAAGATCTACTAGGCGGGACAGAAGACGCCGAGCAGTACTTC. Amino acid sequence: CASSQDLLGGTEDAEQYF.

Only one count was recorded for this clone. V gene TRBV7-9 combines with J gene TRBJ2-7; 11 bases align to TRBD2. Germline V gene data show CDR1 as SEHNR and CDR2 as FQNEAQ (reference sequence). The J segment lost 8 bases and the V segment lost 0 bases, leaving 9 bases of the junction unmatched. The CDR3 has 16 residues. The CDR3 nucleotides read TGTGCCAGCAGCTTAGCAATGGGCCTAGCGGGAGGCCAGCAGTACTTC. Its translation is CASSLAMGLAGGQQYF.

The gene calls are TRBV6-6 and TRBJ2-4; 7 nucleotides line up with TRBD2. This CDR3 has 16 amino acids. Germline V gene sequence: CDR1 MNHNY, CDR2 SVGAGI (reference sequence). V lost 6 bases, J lost 6 bases, and 14 bases stayed unmatched. The CDR3 sequence is CASRTMGGSGGNIQYF. Here the CDR3 DNA reads TGTGCCAGCAGGACAATGGGCGGGAGTGGAGGAAACATTCAGTACTTC.

The chain links TRBV7-9 to TRBJ2-5; perhaps TRBD1 as D (5 bases). CDR1 and CDR2 (germline): SEHNR, FQNEAQ (reference sequence). V gave up 6 bases and J gave up 5 bases, with 10 bases separating them. The CDR3 extends over 12 amino acids. In nucleotides, the CDR3 is TGTGCCAGCAGTAGGGGTGAGGAGACCCAGTACTTC. Protein product: CASSRGEETQYF.

The chain employs TRBV5-4 and TRBJ2-7, with D possibly being TRBD1 (5 bases). Germline CDR1 and CDR2: SGHNT and YYREEE (reference sequence). V gave up 0 bases and J gave up 4 bases, with 8 bases separating them. The CDR3 runs 13 residues. In nucleotides, the CDR3 is TGTGCCAGCAGCTTGGAAACAGGTTACGAGCAGTACTTC. Amino acid sequence: CASSLETGYEQYF.

The V gene is TRBV28, the J gene TRBJ1-3; D uncertain. Trimming removed 1 base at V and 2 bases at J, with 0 bases between. Germline V gives CDR1 MDHEN, CDR2 SYDVKM. The CDR3 totals 12 residues. DNA for the CDR3: TGTGCCAGCAGTTTATCTGGAAACACCATATATTTT. It encodes CASSLSGNTIYF.

The chain has TRBV30 and TRBJ1-4; possible D gene TRBD1, 6 bases. Between the trimmed V and J ends, which lost 2 bases and 7 bases, there was a span of 14 bases. This CDR3 contains 14 residues. Germline CDR1 is GTSNPN and CDR2 is SVGIG (reference sequence). CDR3 sequence (DNA): TGTGCCTGGAGTCTGGGGGCGCGGGTTGAAAAACTGTTTTTT. This encodes CAWSLGARVEKLFF.

The rearrangement links TRBV11-3 to TRBJ2-3; 7 bases match TRBD1. After removal of 5 bases from V and 4 bases from J, the junction contained 6 bases not matched to a gene. Germline V gene lookup returns CDR1 SGHNT and CDR2 YENEEA. The CDR3 consists of 14 residues. CDR3 residues: CASSDDRVSDTQYF. The CDR3 bases are TGTGCCAGCAGCGATGACAGGGTATCAGATACGCAGTATTTT.